The TCR beta chain under discussion was sequenced for a study of blood T cell repertoires in COVID-19. About the research overall: The United States, Italy and Spain supplied acute and convalescent COVID-19 samples. The analysed material was cDNA or gDNA that came from T cells, B-cell-depleted T cells, or PBMCs.

Per germline, CDR1 LNHDA and CDR2 SQIVND (reference sequence). Trimming stripped 7 bases from V and 9 bases from J, with 18 bases between. CDR3 length: 13 amino acids. Authors' processing steps: Amplifying reference gene primers gave estimates of nucleated cell counts. The method was immunoSEQ multiplex PCR; TCRdb's version includes in-frame clones alone and lacks a portion of them. V and J calls and clone size are those listed in that table; D and trimming were worked out from the DNA. Of fewer than 30,000 clones listed, 80% to 90% were seen once; the top ten hold roughly 21%. This sequence joins TRBV19 and TRBJ2-5, with D unclear. The sequencing sample was made of peripheral blood. The TCR originated in a human donor in a cohort sampled during active COVID-19. The CDR3 region has the DNA TGTGCCAGTATCGACTCACCCGGATCGGCCCAGTACTTC. Protein sequence: CASIDSPGSAQYF.